This T cell receptor beta chain is from a study of somatic mutations in cytotoxic T cells in rheumatoid arthritis. Measured with immunoSEQ multiplex PCR; TCRdb has only the in-frame clones, and not every one. The sample holds under 13,000 clones, roughly 85% seen once. There are 15 residues in the CDR3. Germline V gene data show CDR1 as SGDLS and CDR2 as YYNGEE. The germline V and J ends were trimmed by 3 bases and 7 bases, with 16 bases remaining between them. The V call is TRBV9, the J call TRBJ1-4; no reliable D call. The sequenced sample was CD8+ T cells sorted from blood. This clonotype was obtained from an adult with rheumatoid arthritis. The CDR3 loop reads CASSDTGLEPEKLFF. The DNA of the CDR3 is TGTGCCAGCAGCGACACCGGGTTAGAACCTGAAAAACTGTTTTTT.